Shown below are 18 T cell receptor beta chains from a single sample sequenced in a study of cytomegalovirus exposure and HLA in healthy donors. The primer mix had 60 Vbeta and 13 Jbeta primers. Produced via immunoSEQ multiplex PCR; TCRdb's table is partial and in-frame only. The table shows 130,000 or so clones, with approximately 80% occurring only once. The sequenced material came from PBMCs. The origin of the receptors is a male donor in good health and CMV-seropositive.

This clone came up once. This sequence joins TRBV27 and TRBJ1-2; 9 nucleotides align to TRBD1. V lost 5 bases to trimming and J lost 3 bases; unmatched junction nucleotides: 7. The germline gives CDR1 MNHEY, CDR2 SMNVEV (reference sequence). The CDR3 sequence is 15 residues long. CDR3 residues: CASSIRTGAYYGYTF. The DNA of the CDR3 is TGTGCCAGCAGTATTCGGACAGGGGCATACTATGGCTACACCTTC.

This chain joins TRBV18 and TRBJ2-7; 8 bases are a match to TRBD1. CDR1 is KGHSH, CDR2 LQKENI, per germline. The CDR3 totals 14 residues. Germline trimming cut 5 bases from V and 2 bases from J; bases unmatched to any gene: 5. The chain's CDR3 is CASSADRVTYEQYF. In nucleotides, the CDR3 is TGTGCCAGCTCAGCGGACAGGGTCACCTACGAGCAGTACTTC.

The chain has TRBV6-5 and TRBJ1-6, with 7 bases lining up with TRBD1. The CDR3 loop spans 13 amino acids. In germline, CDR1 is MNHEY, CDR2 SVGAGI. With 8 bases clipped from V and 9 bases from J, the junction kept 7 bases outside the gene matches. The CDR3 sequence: CASSWDRSSPLHF. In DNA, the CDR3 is TGTGCCAGCTCTTGGGACAGAAGTTCACCCCTCCACTTT.

The CDR3 nucleotides are TGTGCCAGCAGCTCGGCGGTAGGGGAAACTGAAGCTTTCTTT. Its translation: CASSSAVGETEAFF. The V call is TRBV5-6, the J call TRBJ1-1, with a possible D match to TRBD1 (5 bases). The germline V gene has CDR1 SGHDT and CDR2 YYEEEE. Trimming removed 3 bases from V and 5 bases from J, with 14 bases in between. The CDR3 runs to 14 residues.

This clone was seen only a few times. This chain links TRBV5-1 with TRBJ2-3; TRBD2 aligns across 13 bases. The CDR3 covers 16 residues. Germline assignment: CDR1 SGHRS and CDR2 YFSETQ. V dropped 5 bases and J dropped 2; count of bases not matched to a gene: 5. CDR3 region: CASRLTSGGFTDTQYF. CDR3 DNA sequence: TGCGCCAGCAGGTTGACTAGCGGGGGGTTCACAGATACGCAGTATTTT.

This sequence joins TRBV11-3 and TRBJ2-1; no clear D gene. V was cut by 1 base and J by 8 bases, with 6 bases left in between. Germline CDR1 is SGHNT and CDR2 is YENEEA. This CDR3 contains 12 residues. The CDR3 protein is CASSLGQYEQFF. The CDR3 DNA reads TGTGCCAGCAGCTTAGGCCAGTATGAGCAGTTCTTC.

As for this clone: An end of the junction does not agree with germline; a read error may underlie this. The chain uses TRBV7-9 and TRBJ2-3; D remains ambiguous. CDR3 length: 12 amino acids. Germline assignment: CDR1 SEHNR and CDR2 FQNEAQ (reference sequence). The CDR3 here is CSSSLVRDTQYF. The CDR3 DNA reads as TGTTCCAGCAGCTTAGTTCGAGATACGCAGTATTTT.

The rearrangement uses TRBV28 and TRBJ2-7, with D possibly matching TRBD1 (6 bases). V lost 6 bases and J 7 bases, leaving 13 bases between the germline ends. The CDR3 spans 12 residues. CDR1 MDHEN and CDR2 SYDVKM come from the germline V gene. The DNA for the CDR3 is TGTGCCAGCAGCCCCGGTACAGGGGAGCAGTACTTC. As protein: CASSPGTGEQYF.

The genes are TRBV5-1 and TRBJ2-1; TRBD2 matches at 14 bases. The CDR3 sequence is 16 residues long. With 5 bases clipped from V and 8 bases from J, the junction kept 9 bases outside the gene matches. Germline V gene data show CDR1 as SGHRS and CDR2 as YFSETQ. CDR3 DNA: TGCGCCAGCAGTTGGGGACTAGCGGGAGTTTATTATGAGCAGTTCTTC. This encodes CASSWGLAGVYYEQFF.

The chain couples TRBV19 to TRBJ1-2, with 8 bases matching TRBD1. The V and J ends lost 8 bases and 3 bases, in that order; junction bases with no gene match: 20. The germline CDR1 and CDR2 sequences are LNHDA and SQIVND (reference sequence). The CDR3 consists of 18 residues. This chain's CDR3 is CASGREYRGSSSDYGYTF. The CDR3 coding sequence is TGTGCCAGTGGCAGAGAATACAGGGGGTCTTCTTCAGACTATGGCTACACCTTC.

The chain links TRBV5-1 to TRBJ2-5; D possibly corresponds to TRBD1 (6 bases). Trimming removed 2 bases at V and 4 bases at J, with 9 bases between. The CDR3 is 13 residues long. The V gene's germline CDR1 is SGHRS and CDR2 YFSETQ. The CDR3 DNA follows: TGCGCCAGCAGCTTCAGGGGAGCAGAGACCCAGTACTTC. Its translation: CASSFRGAETQYF.

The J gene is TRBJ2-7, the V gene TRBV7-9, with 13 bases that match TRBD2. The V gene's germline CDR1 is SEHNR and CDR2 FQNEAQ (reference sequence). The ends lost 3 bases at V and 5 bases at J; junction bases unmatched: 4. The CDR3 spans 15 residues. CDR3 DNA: TGTGCCAGCAGCTTCACTAGCGGGAGGGCCCACGAGCAGTACTTC. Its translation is CASSFTSGRAHEQYF. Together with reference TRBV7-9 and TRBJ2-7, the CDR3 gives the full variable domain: DTGVSQNPRHKITKRGQNVTFRCDPISEHNRLYWYRQTLGQGPEFLTYFQNEAQLEKSRLLSDRFSAERPKGSFSTLEIQRTEQGDSAMYLCASSFTSGRAHEQYFGPGTRLTVT.

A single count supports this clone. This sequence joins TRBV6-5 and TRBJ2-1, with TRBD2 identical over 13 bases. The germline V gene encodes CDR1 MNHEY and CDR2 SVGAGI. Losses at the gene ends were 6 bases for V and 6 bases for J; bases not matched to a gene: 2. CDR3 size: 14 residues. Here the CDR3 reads CASRRTSGGNEQFF. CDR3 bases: TGTGCCAGCAGGCGGACTAGCGGGGGCAATGAGCAGTTCTTC.

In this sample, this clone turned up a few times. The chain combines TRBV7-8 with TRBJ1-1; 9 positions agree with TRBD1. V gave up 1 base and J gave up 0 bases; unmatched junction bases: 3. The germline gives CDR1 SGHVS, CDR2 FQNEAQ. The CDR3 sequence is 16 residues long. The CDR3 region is CASSLGGQGMNTEAFF. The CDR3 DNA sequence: TGTGCCAGCAGCTTAGGGGGACAGGGTATGAACACTGAAGCTTTCTTT.

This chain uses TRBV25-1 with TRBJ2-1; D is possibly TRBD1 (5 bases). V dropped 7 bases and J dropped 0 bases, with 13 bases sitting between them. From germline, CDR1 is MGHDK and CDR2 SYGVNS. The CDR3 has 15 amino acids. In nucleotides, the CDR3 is TGTGCCAGCACATCCTTCGGACACTCCTACAATGAGCAGTTCTTC. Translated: CASTSFGHSYNEQFF.

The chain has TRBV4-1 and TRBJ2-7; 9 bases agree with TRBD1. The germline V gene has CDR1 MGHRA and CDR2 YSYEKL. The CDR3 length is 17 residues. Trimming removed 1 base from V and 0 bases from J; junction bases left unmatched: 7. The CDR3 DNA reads TGCGCCAGCAGCCAAGTCATTGGGACAGGGACCTCCTACGAGCAGTACTTC. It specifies CASSQVIGTGTSYEQYF.

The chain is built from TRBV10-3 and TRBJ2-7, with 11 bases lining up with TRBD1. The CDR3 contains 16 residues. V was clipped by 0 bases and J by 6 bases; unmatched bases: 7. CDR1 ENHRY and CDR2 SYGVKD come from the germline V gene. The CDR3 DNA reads TGTGCCATCAGTGAGTCGAATCGGGACAGGGGGGCCGAGCAGTACTTC. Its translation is CAISESNRDRGAEQYF.

Here the CDR3 DNA reads TGTGCCAGTAGGACCCACGGGGAGACCCAGTACTTC. Translating gives CASRTHGETQYF. The chain is built from TRBV19 and TRBJ2-5; D unclear. CDR1 LNHDA and CDR2 SQIVND come from the germline V gene (reference sequence). The CDR3 has 12 residues. V shed 6 bases and J shed 5 bases, with 10 bases lying between them.